This TCR beta chain was captured by sequencing in a study of T cell repertoires in cytomegalovirus infection. V lost 4 bases and J 3 bases, leaving 16 bases between the germline ends. This CDR3 has 15 amino acids. Germline V lookup: CDR1 SGHKS, CDR2 YYEKEE (reference sequence). TCRdb redid the calling of the reads with MiXCR, one entry per CDR3 protein. The sample shows about 600,000 distinct CDR3 sequences, 20% to 25% of them seen only once. The chain couples TRBV5-5 to TRBJ1-2, with D tentatively TRBD1 (6 bases). The sample was CD8+ T cells from PBMCs. This TCR derives from a human donor in good health (CMV status not recorded). Some clones in this sample may be carry-over from other donors' samples. CDR3 sequence: CASSMRGGADYGYTF. The CDR3, as DNA: TGTGCCAGCAGCATGCGAGGGGGGGCGGACTATGGCTACACCTTC.